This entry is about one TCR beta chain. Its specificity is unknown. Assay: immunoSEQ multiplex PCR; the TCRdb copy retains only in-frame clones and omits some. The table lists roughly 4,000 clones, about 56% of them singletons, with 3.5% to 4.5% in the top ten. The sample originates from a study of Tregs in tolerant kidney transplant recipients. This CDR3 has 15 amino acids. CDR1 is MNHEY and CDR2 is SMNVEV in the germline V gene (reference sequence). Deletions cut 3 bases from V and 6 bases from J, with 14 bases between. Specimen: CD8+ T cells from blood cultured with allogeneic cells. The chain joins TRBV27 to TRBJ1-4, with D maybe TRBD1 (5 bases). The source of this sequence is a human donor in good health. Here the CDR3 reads CASSFLGGGYEKLFF. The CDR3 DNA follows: TGTGCCAGCAGTTTCCTTGGGGGGGGGTATGAAAAACTGTTTTTT.